These 32 T cell receptor beta chains came from one sample sequenced in a study of T cell responses to AZD1222 COVID-19 vaccine. Clones were sequenced by immunoSEQ multiplex PCR, and TCRdb holds only the in-frame ones, with some missing. Of fewer than 300,000 clones in the sample, 93% are singletons; the top ten hold around 0.58%. Source: peripheral blood, taken on day 0 of AZD1222 vaccination. These receptors all stem from an adult in good health.

The V and J genes are TRBV20-1 and TRBJ2-3, with D uncertain. Deletions cut 6 bases from V and 6 bases from J, with 7 bases between. In germline, CDR1 is DFQATT, CDR2 SNEGSKA (reference sequence). The CDR3 contains 10 residues. The CDR3 nucleotides read TGCAGTGCCGCGCAGGATACGCAGTATTTT. This gives the protein CSAAQDTQYF.

This clone occurred once. The chain recombines TRBV5-6 with TRBJ1-6; no clear D. The CDR3 totals 14 residues. Trimming stripped 4 bases from V and 8 bases from J, with 13 bases between. Germline-derived CDR1 and CDR2 are SGHDT and YYEEEE. CDR3 in DNA: TGTGCCAGCAGCAACCGGGCTCTCTATTCACCCCTCCACTTT. Its translation: CASSNRALYSPLHF.

This clone was counted once. The chain joins TRBV4-2 to TRBJ1-2, with no clear D. Looked up from germline, CDR1 is LGHNA and CDR2 is YNFKEQ. Between the trimmed V and J ends, which lost 2 bases and 0 bases, there was a span of 1 base. The CDR3 spans 12 residues. The CDR3 is CASSQSNYGYTF. Here the CDR3 DNA reads TGTGCCAGCAGCCAATCTAACTATGGCTACACCTTC.

This chain joins TRBV6-2 or TRBV6-3 and TRBJ2-1, with a weak D call TRBD1 (5 bases). Trimming stripped 2 bases from V and 6 bases from J, with 8 bases between. The CDR3 covers 13 residues. Germline CDR1 is MNHEY and CDR2 is SVGEGT. The CDR3 nucleotides read TGTGCCAGCAGTTACGGGGCGCGCAATGAGCAGTTCTTC. Amino acids: CASSYGARNEQFF.

The chain has TRBV3-1 (or the pseudogene TRBV3-2) and TRBJ2-5; D is undetermined. Looked up from germline, CDR1 is LGHDT and CDR2 is YNNKEL (reference sequence). The CDR3 spans 15 residues. The V gene lost 0 bases and the J gene lost 5 bases, with 13 bases spanning the gap. The CDR3 sequence: CASSQDGRFVETQYF. The CDR3 DNA sequence: TGTGCCAGCAGCCAAGACGGCAGGTTCGTGGAGACCCAGTACTTC.

The rearrangement uses TRBV5-6 and TRBJ1-3; 8 bases fit TRBD1. Germline CDR1 SGHDT, CDR2 YYEEEE. The CDR3 sequence is 15 residues long. V trimming: 1 base; J trimming: 1 base; junction bases outside the gene matches: 1. This CDR3 reads CASSLRQGSGNTIYF. The CDR3 DNA is TGTGCCAGCAGCTTGAGACAGGGGTCTGGAAACACCATATATTTT. The full variable domain, rest sourced from reference TRBV5-6 and TRBJ1-3, is DAGVTQSPTHLIKTRGQQVTLRCSPKSGHDTVSWYQQALGQGPQFIFQYYEEEERQRGNFPDRFSGHQFPNYSSELNVNALLLGDSALYLCASSLRQGSGNTIYFGEGSWLTVV.

The J gene is TRBJ1-2, the V gene TRBV5-6, with D maybe TRBD1 (5 bases). The V gene's germline CDR1 is SGHDT and CDR2 YYEEEE. The germline V and J ends were trimmed by 2 bases and 7 bases, with 15 bases remaining between them. The CDR3 extends over 14 amino acids. The CDR3 region has the DNA TGTGCCAGCAGCTTTGTAGGGGTAGGAAGTGGCTACACCTTC. Protein: CASSFVGVGSGYTF.

In this sample, this clone turned up once. The CDR3 protein is CASSFLTSGSGELFF. In DNA, the CDR3 is TGTGCCAGCAGCTTTCTGACTAGCGGGAGCGGGGAGCTGTTTTTT. The genes are TRBV11-1 and TRBJ2-2; the match to TRBD2 covers 12 bases. V gave up 3 bases and J gave up 7 bases; unmatched junction bases: 3. The germline V gene encodes CDR1 SGHAT and CDR2 FQDESV (reference sequence). The CDR3 has 15 amino acids.

J is TRBJ2-7 and V is TRBV14; D remains ambiguous. Trimming pared 3 bases from V and 3 bases from J, leaving 6 bases between. This CDR3 is 12 amino acids long. The germline V gene has CDR1 SGHDN and CDR2 FVKESK. Written as DNA, the CDR3 is TGTGCCAGCAGCCAGCGGTTCTACGAGCAGTACTTC. Translation: CASSQRFYEQYF.

The V gene is TRBV6-5, the J gene TRBJ2-7; TRBD1 matches 7 bases. The V gene end was trimmed by 6 bases and the J gene end by 1 base; junction bases not matched to a gene: 6. The length of the CDR3 is 14 residues. Germline-derived CDR1 and CDR2 are MNHEY and SVGAGI. The CDR3 bases are TGTGCCAGCAGAGAGATGGGACAGTCCTACGAGCAGTACTTC. Its protein is CASREMGQSYEQYF.

The chain recombines TRBV2 with TRBJ2-3, with 9 positions matching TRBD1. CDR1 and CDR2 from the germline V gene are SNHLY and FYNNEI. The length of the CDR3 is 13 residues. The V and J ends lost 8 bases and 2 bases, in that order; junction bases with no gene match: 2. The CDR3 loop is CASGQGPTDTQYF. DNA of the CDR3: TGTGCCAGCGGACAGGGGCCCACAGATACGCAGTATTTT.

This chain uses TRBV13 with TRBJ1-2; D call uncertain. Germline-derived CDR1 and CDR2 are PRHDT and FYEKMQ (reference sequence). V shed 4 bases and J shed 5 bases, with 14 bases lying between them. The CDR3 extends over 14 amino acids. The CDR3: CASSSGAGGYGYTF. The CDR3 region has the DNA TGTGCCAGCAGCTCCGGCGCCGGAGGATATGGCTACACCTTC.

The chain uses TRBV28 and TRBJ1-2; D gene ambiguous. The CDR3 loop spans 13 amino acids. Trimming pared 8 bases from V and 5 bases from J, leaving 15 bases between. The germline CDR1 and CDR2 sequences are MDHEN and SYDVKM. CDR3 residues: CASRDTPRYGYTF. The DNA for the CDR3 is TGTGCCAGCCGGGATACTCCAAGGTATGGCTACACCTTC.

The chain uses TRBV10-3 and TRBJ1-2; a possible D gene is TRBD1 (5 bases). V lost 2 bases to trimming and J lost 5 bases, with 12 bases between them. From germline, CDR1 is ENHRY and CDR2 SYGVKD. The CDR3 totals 14 residues. CDR3 sequence: CAISEGTDAYGYTF. The DNA for the CDR3 is TGTGCCATCAGTGAGGGGACGGACGCTTATGGCTACACCTTC.

This chain uses TRBV7-6 with TRBJ2-7; either TRBD1 or TRBD2 may supply D (5 bases each). Germline-derived CDR1 and CDR2 are SGHVS and FNYEAQ. The V end lost 5 bases, the J end lost 9 bases, and 11 bases lay between the germline ends. The CDR3 is 11 residues long. The CDR3 DNA follows: TGTGCCAGCAGCCCCCGGGGCCGGCAGTACTTC. It codes for CASSPRGRQYF.

The chain links TRBV5-1 to TRBJ1-2, with a tentative D call TRBD1 (5 bases). Germline V gene lookup returns CDR1 SGHRS and CDR2 YFSETQ. This CDR3 contains 14 residues. Trimming took 4 bases from V and 3 from J, leaving 13 bases between them. CDR3 amino acids: CASSPTVPDYGYTF. The CDR3 nucleotides are TGCGCCAGCAGCCCGACAGTTCCGGACTATGGCTACACCTTC.

This rearrangement joins TRBV7-2 to TRBJ2-7, with D hard to call. Germline lookup yields CDR1 SGHTA and CDR2 FQGNSA. Trimming removed 7 bases at V and 3 bases at J, with 16 bases between. This CDR3 region has 14 residues. The CDR3 nucleotides are TGTGCCAGCACATCCGGTCCAGATGTCTACGAGCAGTACTTC. It is translated as CASTSGPDVYEQYF.

The gene calls are TRBV7-2 and TRBJ1-6; 9 bases are a match to TRBD1. With V trimmed by 5 bases and J by 5 bases, 4 bases remained unmatched. This CDR3 has 15 residues. The germline V gene has CDR1 SGHTA and CDR2 FQGNSA. In DNA form, the CDR3 reads TGTGCCAGCAGCCCCCGGGACAGGGATAATTCACCCCTCCACTTT. It yields the protein CASSPRDRDNSPLHF.

This chain links TRBV28 with TRBJ1-3; D call uncertain. Trimming removed 1 base from V and 4 bases from J, with 5 bases in between. The germline V gene has CDR1 MDHEN and CDR2 SYDVKM. The CDR3 sequence is 13 residues long. CDR3 protein: CASSLFGGNTIYF. The CDR3 nucleotides are TGTGCCAGCAGTTTATTTGGGGGAAACACCATATATTTT.

This sequence joins TRBV5-1 and TRBJ2-3; no reliable D call. This CDR3 is built from 13 residues. The V gene's germline CDR1 is SGHRS and CDR2 YFSETQ. Between the trimmed V and J ends, which lost 0 bases and 4 bases, there was a span of 6 bases. The CDR3 sequence: CASSLGGADTQYF. The CDR3 DNA reads TGCGCCAGCAGCTTGGGAGGTGCAGATACGCAGTATTTT.

The chain combines TRBV28 with TRBJ1-2; D is unresolved. The germline V gene encodes CDR1 MDHEN and CDR2 SYDVKM. V was pared by 3 bases and J by 4 bases, with 9 bases between. The CDR3 has 13 amino acids. The DNA for the CDR3 is TGTGCCAGCAGTTTTCGAGCACTCTATGGCTACACCTTC. This sequence encodes CASSFRALYGYTF.

The rearrangement joins TRBV20-1 to TRBJ1-1, with D perhaps TRBD1 (5 bases). CDR3 length: 15 amino acids. Germline V CDR1 and CDR2: DFQATT, SNEGSKA (reference sequence). The V end lost 6 bases, the J end lost 4 bases, and 21 bases lay between the germline ends. The CDR3 bases are TGCAGTGCGAGTCCGGGTGAGGGGACTGGCACTGAAGCTTTCTTT. As protein: CSASPGEGTGTEAFF.

The J gene is TRBJ2-2, the V gene TRBV5-8; D ambiguous. This CDR3 comprises 15 residues. V was pared by 2 bases and J by 6 bases, with 14 bases between. Germline CDR1 is SGHTS and CDR2 is YDEGEE. The chain's CDR3 is CASSLGRRFSGELFF. The CDR3 DNA sequence: TGTGCCAGCAGCTTAGGCAGGAGATTCTCCGGGGAGCTGTTTTTT.

Written as DNA, the CDR3 is TGTGCCAGCTGGGCCTCGGTTCGGGTTGGGAAGACCCAGTACTTC. As protein: CASWASVRVGKTQYF. The rearrangement joins TRBV28 to TRBJ2-5; no clear D. Trimming left V 8 bases short and J 6 bases short, with 22 bases between. Per the germline V gene, CDR1 is MDHEN and CDR2 is SYDVKM. The CDR3 is made up of 15 amino acids.

The chain employs TRBV7-2 and TRBJ2-5, with a possible D match to TRBD1 (6 bases). Germline V gives CDR1 SGHTA, CDR2 FQGNSA. The CDR3 covers 16 residues. V lost 3 bases to trimming and J lost 1 base, with 15 bases between them. CDR3 sequence (DNA): TGTGCCAGCAGCTTGGGGGCTAGTAGGGTCCAAGAGACCCAGTACTTC. Amino acid sequence: CASSLGASRVQETQYF.

The chain couples TRBV18 to TRBJ1-1; 8 bases are shared with TRBD1. Losses at the gene ends were 4 bases for V and 6 bases for J; bases not matched to a gene: 10. Per the germline V gene, CDR1 is KGHSH and CDR2 is LQKENI. The CDR3 spans 15 residues. The CDR3 region is CASSLDRTGKPEAFF. Here the CDR3 DNA reads TGTGCCAGCTCACTGGATCGGACAGGGAAGCCTGAAGCTTTCTTT.

V gene TRBV30 combines with J gene TRBJ1-6; D call uncertain. The V end lost 1 base, the J end lost 6 bases, and 4 bases lay between the germline ends. Germline V CDR1 and CDR2: GTSNPN, SVGIG (reference sequence). This CDR3 contains 12 residues. CDR3 in DNA: TGTGCCTGGAGTGCAAGTAATTCACCCCTCCACTTT. Protein sequence: CAWSASNSPLHF. Together with reference TRBV30 and TRBJ1-6, the CDR3 gives the full variable domain: SQTIHQWPATLVQPVGSPLSLECTVEGTSNPNLYWYRQAAGRGLQLLFYSVGIGQISSEVPQNLSASRPQDRQFILSSKKLLLSDSGFYLCAWSASNSPLHFGNGTRLTVT.

The rearrangement joins TRBV27 to TRBJ2-1, with D possibly matching TRBD2 (5 bases). The germline V and J ends were trimmed by 8 bases and 3 bases, with 5 bases remaining between them. The CDR3 covers 11 residues. Germline V gene sequence: CDR1 MNHEY, CDR2 SMNVEV (reference sequence). CDR3: CASRGYNEQFF. The CDR3 nucleotides are TGTGCCAGCCGGGGCTACAATGAGCAGTTCTTC.

The chain couples TRBV6-1 to TRBJ2-7, with D possibly being TRBD1 (6 bases). Germline CDR1 reads MNHNS; CDR2 reads SASEGT. The CDR3 is made up of 16 amino acids. Trimming took 4 bases from V and 0 from J, leaving 16 bases between them. CDR3 residues: CASSAGGGKSSYEQYF. The CDR3, as DNA: TGTGCCAGCAGTGCGGGTGGGGGCAAGAGCTCCTACGAGCAGTACTTC.

This rearrangement joins TRBV11-1 to TRBJ1-6, with 8 bases that match TRBD1. V was clipped by 3 bases and J by 10 bases; unmatched bases: 5. Germline CDR1 and CDR2: SGHAT and FQDESV (reference sequence). There are 14 residues in the CDR3. Written as DNA, the CDR3 is TGTGCCAGCAGCTTTGACAGGGGTGAGTCACCCCTCCACTTT. Its protein product is CASSFDRGESPLHF.

The CDR3 sequence: CATSRERGQETQYF. CDR3 nucleotide sequence: TGTGCCACCAGCAGAGAAAGGGGGCAAGAGACCCAGTACTTC. The chain joins TRBV15 to TRBJ2-5; possible D gene TRBD1, 6 bases. The germline gives CDR1 LNHNV, CDR2 YYDKDF (reference sequence). This CDR3 is 14 amino acids long. V was shortened by 0 bases and J by 2 bases, with 7 bases between the two germline ends. Full variable domain (remainder filled in from reference TRBV15 and TRBJ2-5): DAMVIQNPRYQVTQFGKPVTLSCSQTLNHNVMYWYQQKSSQAPKLLFHYYDKDFNNEADTPDNFQSRRPNTSFCFLDIRSPGLGDTAMYLCATSRERGQETQYFGPGTRLLVL.

The chain has TRBV29-1 and TRBJ1-5; D remains unclear. This CDR3 comprises 13 residues. Germline assignment: CDR1 SQVTM and CDR2 ANQGSEA. V was cut by 1 base and J by 3 bases, with 7 bases left in between. The chain's CDR3 is CSVEGGVNQPQHF. CDR3 DNA: TGCAGCGTTGAAGGCGGGGTCAATCAGCCCCAGCATTTT. The full variable domain, in which reference TRBV29-1 and TRBJ1-5 provide the parts outside the CDR3, is SAVISQKPSRDICQRGTSLTIQCQVDSQVTMMFWYRQQPGQSLTLIATANQGSEATYESGFVIDKFPISRPNLTFSTLTVSNMSPEDSSIYLCSVEGGVNQPQHFGDGTRLSIL.